Described below is a single TCR beta chain sequence and its context. Its antigen is as yet unknown. This CDR3 is built from 12 residues. The germline V and J ends were trimmed by 5 bases and 3 bases, with 11 bases remaining between them. Germline lookup yields CDR1 GTSNPN and CDR2 SVGIG (reference sequence). The data are from a study of tumor-infiltrating lymphocytes in localized non-small cell lung cancer. Study overall: Some samples were collected after neoadjuvant chemotherapy; smokers, never-smokers and several histologies were included. Each patient gave resected tumor and non-adjacent uninvolved lung tissue. Points from the study as a whole: TCRbeta sequencing showed higher T cell infiltration in tumors than uninvolved lung. Different pieces of the same tissue went to different assays, confounding technical variation with intratumor heterogeneity.

Assay: immunoSEQ multiplex PCR; the TCRdb copy retains only in-frame clones and omits some. The sample lists about 6,600 clones; about 74% were seen once. The chain carries TRBV30 and TRBJ2-7, with D possibly being TRBD2 (5 bases). Sequencing was done on a sample of lung tumor tissue. The source of this sequence is a human donor with non-small cell lung cancer. CDR3 sequence reads: CAWGLANYEQYF. DNA for the CDR3: TGTGCCTGGGGACTGGCTAACTACGAGCAGTACTTC.